The clone carrying this T cell receptor (beta chain) came up a few times. The antigen is unknown. This sample was included in a study of T cells after yellow fever vaccination. Study findings and constraints: Contaminating bulk clonotypes could be abundant in FACS-sorted repertoires. A weaker secondary response peaked on day 5, the primary on day 15. Clones that expanded after primary vaccination mostly reappeared after the booster (96% CD4, about 89% CD8).

TCRdb passed the 5' RACE reads through MiXCR, listing each CDR3 protein once. The sample records a few hundred thousand distinct CDR3 sequences, more than 3% being singletons. Trimming pared 5 bases from V and 4 bases from J, leaving 11 bases between. From germline, CDR1 is SEHNR and CDR2 FQNEAQ (reference sequence). There are 13 residues in the CDR3. The input for sequencing was PBMCs, taken on the day of the yellow fever booster vaccination. The TCR was taken from a man aged 18 to 29 who received the YFV17D yellow fever vaccine. V gene TRBV7-9 combines with J gene TRBJ1-1, with D hard to call. The CDR3 nucleotides are TGTGCCAGCAGCCCCCGGGAGTCCACTGAAGCTTTCTTT. This translates into CASSPRESTEAFF.